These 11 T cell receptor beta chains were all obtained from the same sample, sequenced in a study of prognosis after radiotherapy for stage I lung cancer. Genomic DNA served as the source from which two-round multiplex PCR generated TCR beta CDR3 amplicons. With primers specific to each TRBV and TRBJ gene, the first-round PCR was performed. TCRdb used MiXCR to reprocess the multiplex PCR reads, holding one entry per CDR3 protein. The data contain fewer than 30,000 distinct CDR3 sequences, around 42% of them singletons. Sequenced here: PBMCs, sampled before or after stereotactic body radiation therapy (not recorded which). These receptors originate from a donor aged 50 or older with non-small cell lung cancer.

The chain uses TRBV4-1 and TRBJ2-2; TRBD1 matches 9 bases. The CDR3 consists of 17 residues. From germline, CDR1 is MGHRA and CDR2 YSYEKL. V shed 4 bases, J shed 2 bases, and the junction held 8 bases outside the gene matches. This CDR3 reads CASSRSVQGANTGELFF. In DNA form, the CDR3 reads TGCGCCAGCAGCCGAAGTGTACAGGGGGCTAACACCGGGGAGCTGTTTTTT.

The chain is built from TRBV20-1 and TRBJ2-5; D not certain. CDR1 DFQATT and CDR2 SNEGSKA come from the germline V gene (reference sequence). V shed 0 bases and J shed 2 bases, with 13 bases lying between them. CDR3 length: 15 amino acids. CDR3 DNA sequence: TGCAGTGCTAGAGAAGTTCTCAACTTACAAGAGACCCAGTACTTC. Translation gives CSAREVLNLQETQYF.

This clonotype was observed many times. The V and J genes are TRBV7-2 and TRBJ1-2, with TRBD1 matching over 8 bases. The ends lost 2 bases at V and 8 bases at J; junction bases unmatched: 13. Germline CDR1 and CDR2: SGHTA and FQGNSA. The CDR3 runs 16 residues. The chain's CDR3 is CASSLQAETGAAGYTF. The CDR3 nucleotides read TGTGCCAGCAGCTTACAAGCCGAGACAGGGGCTGCAGGCTACACCTTC.

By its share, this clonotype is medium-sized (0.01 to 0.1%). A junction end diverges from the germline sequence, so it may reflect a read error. The CDR3 nucleotides read TGTGCCTGGAGTGTACGGGCGAACTCTGAAGCTTTCTTT. Its translation is CAWSVRANSEAFF. V and J are TRBV30 and TRBJ1-1; D gene ambiguous. The CDR3 runs to 13 residues. Germline CDR1 and CDR2: GTSNPN and SVGIG (reference sequence).

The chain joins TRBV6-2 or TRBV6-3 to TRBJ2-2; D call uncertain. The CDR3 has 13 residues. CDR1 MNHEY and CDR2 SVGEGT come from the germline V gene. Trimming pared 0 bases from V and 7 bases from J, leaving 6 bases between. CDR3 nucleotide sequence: TGTGCCAGCAGTTACTCAGGGTTCGGGGAGCTGTTTTTT. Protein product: CASSYSGFGELFF.

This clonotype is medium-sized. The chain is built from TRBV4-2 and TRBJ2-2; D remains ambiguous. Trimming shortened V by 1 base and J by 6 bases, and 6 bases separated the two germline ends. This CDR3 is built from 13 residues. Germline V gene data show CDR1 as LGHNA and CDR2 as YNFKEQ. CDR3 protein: CASSQAGSGELFF. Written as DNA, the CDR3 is TGTGCCAGCAGCCAAGCAGGATCCGGGGAGCTGTTTTTT.

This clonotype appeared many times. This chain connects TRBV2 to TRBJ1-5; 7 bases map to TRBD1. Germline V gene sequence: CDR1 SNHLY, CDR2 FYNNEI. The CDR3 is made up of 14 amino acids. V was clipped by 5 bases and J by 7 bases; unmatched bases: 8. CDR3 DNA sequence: TGTGCCAGCAGTAGAAACAGGGGCCACCAGCCCCAGCATTTT. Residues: CASSRNRGHQPQHF.

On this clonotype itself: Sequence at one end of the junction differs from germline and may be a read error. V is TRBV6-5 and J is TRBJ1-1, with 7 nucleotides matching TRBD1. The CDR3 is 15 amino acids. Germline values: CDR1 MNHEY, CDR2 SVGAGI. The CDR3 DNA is TGTGCCAGCAGTTGCCAGGGGGGAGCGAACACTGAAGCTTTATTT. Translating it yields CASSCQGGANTEALF.

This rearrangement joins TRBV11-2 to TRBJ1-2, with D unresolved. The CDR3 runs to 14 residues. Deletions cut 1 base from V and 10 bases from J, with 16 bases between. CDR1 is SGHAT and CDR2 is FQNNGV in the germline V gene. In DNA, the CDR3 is TGTGCCAGCAGCTTAGTTGGGGAAAATGATGTCTACACCTTC. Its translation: CASSLVGENDVYTF.

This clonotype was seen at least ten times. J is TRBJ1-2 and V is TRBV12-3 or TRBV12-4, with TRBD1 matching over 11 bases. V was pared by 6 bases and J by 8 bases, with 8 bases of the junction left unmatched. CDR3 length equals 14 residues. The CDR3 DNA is TGTGCCAGCAGCTGGACAGGGGGCTCTCGCGGCTACACCTTC. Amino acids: CASSWTGGSRGYTF.

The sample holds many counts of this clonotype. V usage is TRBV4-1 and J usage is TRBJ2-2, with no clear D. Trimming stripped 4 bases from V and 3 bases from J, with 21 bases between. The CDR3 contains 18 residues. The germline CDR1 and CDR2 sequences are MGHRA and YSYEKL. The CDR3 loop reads CASSLSSVGLLDTGELFF. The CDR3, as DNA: TGCGCCAGCAGCCTTAGTTCAGTCGGATTACTGGACACCGGGGAGCTGTTTTTT.